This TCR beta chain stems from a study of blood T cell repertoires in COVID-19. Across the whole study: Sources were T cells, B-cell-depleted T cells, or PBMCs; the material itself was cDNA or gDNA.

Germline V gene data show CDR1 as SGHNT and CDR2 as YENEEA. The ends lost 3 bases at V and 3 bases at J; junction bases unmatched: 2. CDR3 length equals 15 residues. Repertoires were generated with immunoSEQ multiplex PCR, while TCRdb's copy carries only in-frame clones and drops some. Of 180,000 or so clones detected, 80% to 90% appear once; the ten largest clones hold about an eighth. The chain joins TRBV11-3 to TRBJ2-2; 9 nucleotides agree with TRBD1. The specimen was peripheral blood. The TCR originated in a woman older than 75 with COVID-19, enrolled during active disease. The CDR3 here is CASSLGQGDTGELFF. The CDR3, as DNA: TGTGCCAGCAGCTTGGGACAGGGAGACACCGGGGAGCTGTTTTTT.